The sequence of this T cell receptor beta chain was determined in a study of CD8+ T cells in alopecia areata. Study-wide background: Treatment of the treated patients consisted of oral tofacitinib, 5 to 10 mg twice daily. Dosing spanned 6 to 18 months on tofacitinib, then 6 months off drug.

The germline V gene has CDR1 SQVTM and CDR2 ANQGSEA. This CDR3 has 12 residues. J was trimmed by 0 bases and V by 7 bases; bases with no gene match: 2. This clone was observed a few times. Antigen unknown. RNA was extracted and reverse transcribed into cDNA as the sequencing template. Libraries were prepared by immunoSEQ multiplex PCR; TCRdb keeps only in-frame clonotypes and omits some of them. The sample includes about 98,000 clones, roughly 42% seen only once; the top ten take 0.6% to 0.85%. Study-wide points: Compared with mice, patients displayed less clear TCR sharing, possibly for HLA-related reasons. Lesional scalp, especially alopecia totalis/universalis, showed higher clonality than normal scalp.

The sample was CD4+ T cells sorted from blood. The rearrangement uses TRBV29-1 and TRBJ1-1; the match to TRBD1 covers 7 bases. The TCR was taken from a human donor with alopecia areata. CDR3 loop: CSGGTVNTEAFF. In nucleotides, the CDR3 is TGCAGCGGCGGGACAGTGAACACTGAAGCTTTCTTT.